A single T cell receptor beta chain is shown here with its context. Repertoires were generated with immunoSEQ multiplex PCR, while TCRdb's copy carries only in-frame clones and drops some. Altogether fewer than 15,000 clones are present, 88% being singletons, with the ten largest covering approximately 8.9%. This entry comes from a study of T cell changes during pregnancy in multiple sclerosis. Trimming removed 5 bases from V and 5 bases from J, with 19 bases in between. The CDR3 has 16 residues. CDR1 and CDR2 (germline): SEHNR, FQNEAQ (reference sequence). The chain combines TRBV7-9 with TRBJ1-3; a possible D gene is TRBD1 (5 bases). The TCR was taken from a female donor with multiple sclerosis, enrolled in a pregnancy study. The sequences come from CD8+ T cells from peripheral blood mononuclear cells, collected in the first trimester of pregnancy. The CDR3 loop is CASSAQQGEDRNTIYF. The CDR3 coding sequence is TGTGCCAGCAGCGCGCAGCAGGGTGAGGACCGAAACACCATATATTTT.